The text below deals with one TCR beta chain. The sample is drawn from a study of blood T cell repertoires in COVID-19. Study overall: The United States, Italy and Spain supplied acute and convalescent COVID-19 samples. Sources were T cells, B-cell-depleted T cells, or PBMCs; the material itself was cDNA or gDNA.

Here immunoSEQ multiplex PCR was the method, and the copy in TCRdb shows in-frame clones only, minus some. The data show around 36,000 clones, approximately 85% seen once. From germline, CDR1 is MRHNA and CDR2 SNTAGT. The CDR3 contains 16 residues. V lost 3 bases and J 10 bases, leaving 22 bases between the germline ends. The chain combines TRBV6-4 with TRBJ2-1; weak D call: TRBD1 (6 bases). The clonotype comes from a man in his 60s with acute or convalescent COVID-19. Sample: peripheral blood. In DNA form, the CDR3 reads TGTGCCAGCAGTGAAAGGTGGACAGCTGCCTCGGGGGAGCAGTTCTTC. Translated: CASSERWTAASGEQFF.